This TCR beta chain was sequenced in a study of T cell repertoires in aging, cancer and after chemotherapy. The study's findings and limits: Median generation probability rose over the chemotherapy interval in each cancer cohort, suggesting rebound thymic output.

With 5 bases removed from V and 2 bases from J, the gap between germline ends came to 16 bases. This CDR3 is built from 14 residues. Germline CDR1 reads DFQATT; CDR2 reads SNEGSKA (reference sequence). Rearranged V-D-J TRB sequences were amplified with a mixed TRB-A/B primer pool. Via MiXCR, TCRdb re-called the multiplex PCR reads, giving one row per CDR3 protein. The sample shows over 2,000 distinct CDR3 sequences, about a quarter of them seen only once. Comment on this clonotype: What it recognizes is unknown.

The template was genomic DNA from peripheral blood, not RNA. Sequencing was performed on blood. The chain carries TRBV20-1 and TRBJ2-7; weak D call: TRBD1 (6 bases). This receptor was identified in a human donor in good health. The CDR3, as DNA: TGCAGTGCTTACAGGGAATTGGTGCCCTACGAGCAGTACTTC. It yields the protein CSAYRELVPYEQYF.